This TCR beta chain was observed in a study of shared clonotypes between healthy human individuals. Libraries were prepared by immunoSEQ multiplex PCR; TCRdb keeps only in-frame clonotypes and omits some of them. The repertoire holds fewer than 400,000 clones, with over 65% as singletons. The germline CDR1 and CDR2 sequences are MDHEN and SYDVKM. V was shortened by 6 bases and J by 0 bases, with 11 bases between the two germline ends. This CDR3 has 14 amino acids. Specimen: memory CD4+ T cells sorted from blood. Noted subset: CD45RA-negative fraction. This clonotype was sampled from a man aged 30 to 39 in good health. This chain uses TRBV28 with TRBJ1-1; no definite D call. The CDR3 bases are TGTGCCAGCAGCGGTCCGGGGATGAACACTGAAGCTTTCTTT. It specifies CASSGPGMNTEAFF.